Listed below are T cell receptor beta chains from one sample, sequenced in a study of T-cell reconstitution after alpha-beta-depleted transplantation in children. MiXCR was run by TCRdb on the PCR reads, yielding one entry per CDR3 protein. The sample contains 600,000 to 700,000 distinct CDR3 sequences, over 15% of which appear only once. The source material was PBMCs from the stem cell graft donor, sampled from the stem cell graft. The receptors stem from a human donor who donated a stem cell graft to a child with acute myeloid leukemia. Both conserved end residues are part of each CDR3. D genes are given only for firm matches. The size field is filled for only some rows; it gives once, few, many or a size class.

j_gene | v_gene | abundance | d_gene | CDR3nt | CDR3aa
TRBJ2-3 | TRBV18 | - | - | TGTGCCAGCTCACCAATAGCAGGGGTTGACACAGATACGCAGTATTTT | CASSPIAGVDTDTQYF
TRBJ2-1 | TRBV4-3 | few | - | TGCGCCAGCAGCCAAGGGGACGGGAGCGGTGAGCAGTTCTTC | CASSQGDGSGEQFF
TRBJ2-2 | TRBV11-1 | few | TRBD2 | TGTGCCAGCACCCCTCTTGGGACCAGCGGGGGGACGAACACCGGGGAGCTGTTTTTT | CASTPLGTSGGTNTGELFF
TRBJ2-7 | TRBV30 | few | - | TGTGCCTGGAGTGGAAGACAGGCGTCCTACGAGCAGTACTTC | CAWSGRQASYEQYF
TRBJ1-2 | TRBV7-9 | - | - | TGTGCCAGCAACGATCCTCAAGGCTACACCTTC | CASNDPQGYTF
TRBJ2-1 | TRBV7-2 | many | TRBD2 | TGTGCCAGCAGCCAAGACTTTGGCGGGGGGGCCAATGAGCAGTTCTTC | CASSQDFGGGANEQFF
TRBJ2-4 | TRBV20-1 | many | - | TGCAGTGCTAACTATAGGGGGGCACAGGAGGGCATTCAGTACTTC | CSANYRGAQEGIQYF
TRBJ2-2 | TRBV7-6 | few | TRBD2 | TGTGCCAGCAGCCCCGGAGTAGCGGGGGCCGCGAACACCGGGGAGCTGTTTTTT | CASSPGVAGAANTGELFF
TRBJ2-7 | TRBV20-1 | many | - | TGCAGTGCTAGAGATCCCACAGCCCCTAGCTCCTACGAGCAGTACTTC | CSARDPTAPSSYEQYF
TRBJ2-7 | TRBV7-2 | many | - | TGTGCCAGCAGCTTAGGCTTGTGGGGTACTAGCGAGCAGTACTTC | CASSLGLWGTSEQYF
TRBJ2-3 | TRBV7-2 | - | - | TGTGCCAGCAGCCCGAGGGTTGGGGGAAACACAGATACGCAGTATTTT | CASSPRVGGNTDTQYF